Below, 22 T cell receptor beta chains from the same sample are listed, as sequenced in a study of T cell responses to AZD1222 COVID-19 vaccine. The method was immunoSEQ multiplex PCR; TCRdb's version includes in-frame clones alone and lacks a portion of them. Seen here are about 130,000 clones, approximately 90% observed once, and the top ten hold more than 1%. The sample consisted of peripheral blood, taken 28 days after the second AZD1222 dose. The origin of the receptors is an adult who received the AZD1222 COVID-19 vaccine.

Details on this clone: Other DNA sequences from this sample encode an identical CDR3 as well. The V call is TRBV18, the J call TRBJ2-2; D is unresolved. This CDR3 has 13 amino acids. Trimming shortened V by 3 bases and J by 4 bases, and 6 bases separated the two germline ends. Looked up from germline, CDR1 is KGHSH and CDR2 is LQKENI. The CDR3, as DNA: TGTGCCAGCTCACCCCCCGCCACCGGGGAGCTGTTTTTT. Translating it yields CASSPPATGELFF.

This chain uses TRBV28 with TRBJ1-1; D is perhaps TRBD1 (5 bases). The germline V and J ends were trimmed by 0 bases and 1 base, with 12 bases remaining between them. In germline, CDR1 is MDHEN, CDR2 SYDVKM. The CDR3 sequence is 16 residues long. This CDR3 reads CASSLWTANPNTEAFF. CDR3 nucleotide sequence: TGTGCCAGCAGTTTATGGACAGCTAACCCGAACACTGAAGCTTTCTTT.

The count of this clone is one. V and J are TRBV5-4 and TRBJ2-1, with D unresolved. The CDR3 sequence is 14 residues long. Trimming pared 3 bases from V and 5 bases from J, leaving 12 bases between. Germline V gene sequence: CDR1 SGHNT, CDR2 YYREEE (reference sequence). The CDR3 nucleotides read TGTGCCAGCAGCTCCCCAACGCAAAACAATGAGCAGTTCTTC. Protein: CASSSPTQNNEQFF.

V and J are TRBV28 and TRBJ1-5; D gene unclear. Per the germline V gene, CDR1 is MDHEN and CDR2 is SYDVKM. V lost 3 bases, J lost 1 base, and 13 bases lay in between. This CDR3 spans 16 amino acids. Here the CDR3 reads CASSFSRGGSNQPQHF. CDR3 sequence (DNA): TGTGCCAGCAGTTTTAGCCGTGGTGGGAGCAATCAGCCCCAGCATTTT. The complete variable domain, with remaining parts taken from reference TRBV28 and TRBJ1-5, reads DVKVTQSSRYLVKRTGEKVFLECVQDMDHENMFWYRQDPGLGLRLIYFSYDVKMKEKGDIPEGYSVSREKKERFSLILESASTNQTSMYLCASSFSRGGSNQPQHFGDGTRLSIL.

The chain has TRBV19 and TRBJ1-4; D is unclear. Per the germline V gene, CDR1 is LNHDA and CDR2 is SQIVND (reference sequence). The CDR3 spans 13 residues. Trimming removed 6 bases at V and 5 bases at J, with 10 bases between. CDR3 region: CASRDGRNEKLFF. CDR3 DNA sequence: TGTGCCAGTAGGGACGGACGGAATGAAAAACTGTTTTTT.

As DNA, the CDR3 is TGTGCCAGCAGCTTTCGGACAGGGGGCGCAGATACGCAGTATTTT. Its protein product is CASSFRTGGADTQYF. V is TRBV11-3 and J is TRBJ2-3, with 11 bases fitting TRBD1. V lost 3 bases, J lost 4 bases, and 3 bases stayed unmatched. Germline V gene sequence: CDR1 SGHNT, CDR2 YENEEA. The CDR3 loop spans 15 amino acids.

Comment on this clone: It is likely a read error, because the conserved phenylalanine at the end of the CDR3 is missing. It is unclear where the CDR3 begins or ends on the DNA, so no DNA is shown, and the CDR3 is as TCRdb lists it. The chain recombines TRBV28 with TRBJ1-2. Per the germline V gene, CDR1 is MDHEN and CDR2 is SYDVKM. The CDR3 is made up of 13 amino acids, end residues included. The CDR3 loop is CASSSPRGGDRLP.

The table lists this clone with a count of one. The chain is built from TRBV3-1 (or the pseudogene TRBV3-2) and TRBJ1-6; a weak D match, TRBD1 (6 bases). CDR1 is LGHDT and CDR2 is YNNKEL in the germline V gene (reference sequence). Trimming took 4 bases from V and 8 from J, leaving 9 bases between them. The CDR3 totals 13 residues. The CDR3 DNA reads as TGTGCCAGCAGCCCGGACAGACATTCACCCCTCCACTTT. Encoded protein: CASSPDRHSPLHF.

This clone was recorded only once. CDR3 in amino acids: CASRKPGQGGGETQYF. The CDR3 nucleotides are TGTGCCAGCAGAAAACCGGGACAAGGGGGAGGTGAGACCCAGTACTTC. The genes are TRBV21-1 and TRBJ2-5. TRBV21-1 is recorded as a pseudogene. The CDR3 spans 16 residues.

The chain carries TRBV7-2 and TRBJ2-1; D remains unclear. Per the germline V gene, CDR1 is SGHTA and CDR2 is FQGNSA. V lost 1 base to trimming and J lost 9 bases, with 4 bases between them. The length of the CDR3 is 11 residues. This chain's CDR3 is CASSLVVEQFF. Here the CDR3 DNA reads TGTGCCAGCAGCTTAGTGGTTGAGCAGTTCTTC.

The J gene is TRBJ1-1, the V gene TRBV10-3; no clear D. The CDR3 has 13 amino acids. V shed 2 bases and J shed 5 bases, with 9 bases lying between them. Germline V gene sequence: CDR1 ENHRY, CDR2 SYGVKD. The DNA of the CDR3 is TGTGCCATCAGTGAGGGGCTCCCGACTGAAGCTTTCTTT. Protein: CAISEGLPTEAFF.

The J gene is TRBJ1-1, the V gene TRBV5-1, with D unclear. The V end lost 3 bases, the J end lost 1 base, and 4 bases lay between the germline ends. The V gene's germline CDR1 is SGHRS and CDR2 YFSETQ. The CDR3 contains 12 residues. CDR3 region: CASSYENTEAFF. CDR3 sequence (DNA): TGCGCCAGCAGCTATGAGAACACTGAAGCTTTCTTT.

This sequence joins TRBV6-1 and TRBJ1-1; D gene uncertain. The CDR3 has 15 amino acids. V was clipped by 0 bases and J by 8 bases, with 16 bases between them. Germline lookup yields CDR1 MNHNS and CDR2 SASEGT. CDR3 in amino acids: CASSEAIPGSAEAFF. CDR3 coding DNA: TGTGCCAGCAGTGAAGCGATACCTGGATCGGCCGAAGCTTTCTTT.

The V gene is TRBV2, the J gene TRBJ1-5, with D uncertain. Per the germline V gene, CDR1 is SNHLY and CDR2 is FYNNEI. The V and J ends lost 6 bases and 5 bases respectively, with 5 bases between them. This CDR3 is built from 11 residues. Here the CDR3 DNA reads TGTGCCAGCAGGAGAGATCAGCCCCAGCATTTT. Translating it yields CASRRDQPQHF.

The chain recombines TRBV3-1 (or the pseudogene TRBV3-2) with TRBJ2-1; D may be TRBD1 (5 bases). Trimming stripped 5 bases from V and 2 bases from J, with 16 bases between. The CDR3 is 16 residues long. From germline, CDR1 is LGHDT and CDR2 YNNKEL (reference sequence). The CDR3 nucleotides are TGTGCCAGCAGCTTGGGGTGGGGCGGAGCCTACAATGAGCAGTTCTTC. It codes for CASSLGWGGAYNEQFF.

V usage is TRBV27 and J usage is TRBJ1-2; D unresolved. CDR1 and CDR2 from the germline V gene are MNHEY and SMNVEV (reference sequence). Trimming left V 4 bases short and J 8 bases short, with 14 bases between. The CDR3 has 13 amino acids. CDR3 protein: CASSSFSRYGYTF. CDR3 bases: TGTGCCAGCAGTTCATTTTCTAGATACGGCTACACCTTC.

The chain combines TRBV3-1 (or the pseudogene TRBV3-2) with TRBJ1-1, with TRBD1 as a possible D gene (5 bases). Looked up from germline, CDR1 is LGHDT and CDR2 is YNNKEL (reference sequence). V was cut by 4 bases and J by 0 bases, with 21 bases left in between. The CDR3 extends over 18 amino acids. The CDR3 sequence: CASSPQGRIWMLNTEAFF. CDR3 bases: TGTGCCAGCAGCCCCCAGGGCAGGATTTGGATGCTGAACACTGAAGCTTTCTTT.

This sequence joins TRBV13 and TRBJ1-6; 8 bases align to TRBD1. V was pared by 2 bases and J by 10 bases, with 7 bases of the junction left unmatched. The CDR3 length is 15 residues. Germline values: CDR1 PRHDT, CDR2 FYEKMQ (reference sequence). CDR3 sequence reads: CASSLRTGLQSPLHF. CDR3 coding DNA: TGTGCCAGCAGCTTAAGGACAGGGTTACAGTCACCCCTCCACTTT.

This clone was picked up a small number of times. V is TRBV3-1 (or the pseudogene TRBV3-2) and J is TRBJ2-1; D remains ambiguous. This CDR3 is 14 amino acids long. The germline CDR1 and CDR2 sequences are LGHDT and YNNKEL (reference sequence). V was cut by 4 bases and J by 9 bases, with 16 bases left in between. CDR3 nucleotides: TGTGCCAGCAGCCCCGTAGGTATTCGGGTTGAGCAGTTCTTC. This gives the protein CASSPVGIRVEQFF.

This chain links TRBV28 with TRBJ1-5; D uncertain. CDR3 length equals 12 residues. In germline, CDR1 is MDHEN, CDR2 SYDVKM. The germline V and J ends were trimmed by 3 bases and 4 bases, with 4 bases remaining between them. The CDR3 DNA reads TGTGCCAGCAGTTTTAAAAATCAGCCCCAGCATTTT. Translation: CASSFKNQPQHF.

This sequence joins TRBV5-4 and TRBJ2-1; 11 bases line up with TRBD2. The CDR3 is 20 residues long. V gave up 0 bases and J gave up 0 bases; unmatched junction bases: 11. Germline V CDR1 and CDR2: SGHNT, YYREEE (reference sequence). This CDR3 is CASSLDLAGGTPSSYNEQFF. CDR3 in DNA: TGTGCCAGCAGCTTGGATCTAGCGGGAGGAACCCCAAGCTCCTACAATGAGCAGTTCTTC.

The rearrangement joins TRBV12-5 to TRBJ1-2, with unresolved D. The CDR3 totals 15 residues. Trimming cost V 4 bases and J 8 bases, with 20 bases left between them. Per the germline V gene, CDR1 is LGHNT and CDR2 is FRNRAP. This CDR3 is CASGSTNSYQGGYTF. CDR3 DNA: TGTGCTAGTGGTTCCACCAACTCCTACCAAGGAGGCTACACCTTC.